Presented here are 6 T cell receptor beta chains from one specimen sequenced in a study of radiation and T cells in renal cell carcinoma (dated by TCRdb to the early 2020s). Library creation used the immunoSEQ multiplex PCR assay. TCRdb re-hosts the immuneACCESS table, in-frame sequences only. Its copies lack some clones; in the studies checked, an unresolved V gene accounts for under half of them, and the cause for the rest is not known. This sample gives 150,000 or so clones in total; around nine tenths of them show up just once. The ten largest clones add up to around 12% of the sample. The time point label of this sample denotes: baseline pretreatment blood. Taken with the paper, the label for treatment or condition translates to: 15 Gy SBRT to primary tumor, nephrectomy 4 weeks later. The material sequenced was blood, taken from a patient whose treatment included radiotherapy and nephrectomy. These TCRs come from a woman between 50 and 59 years old with renal cell carcinoma.

The rearrangement links TRBV18 to TRBJ2-7; D perhaps matches TRBD1 (5 bases). The germline CDR1 and CDR2 sequences are KGHSH and LQKENI. This CDR3 contains 15 residues. The V end was cut by 0 bases, the J end by 2 bases, with 11 bases between. The CDR3 region has the DNA TGTGCCAGCTCACCACCCCAGGGTACAGCCTACGAGCAGTACTTC. Its protein product is CASSPPQGTAYEQYF.

The chain links TRBV6-1 to TRBJ2-2; a possible D gene is TRBD1 (5 bases). Germline CDR1 reads MNHNS; CDR2 reads SASEGT. V lost 10 bases and J 3 bases, leaving 12 bases between the germline ends. The length of the CDR3 is 13 residues. The CDR3 protein is CAITETDTGELFF. The CDR3 DNA is TGTGCCATTACTGAGACAGACACCGGGGAGCTGTTTTTT.

The J gene is TRBJ2-3, the V gene TRBV4-2; TRBD2 is a possible D gene (6 bases). Germline loops: CDR1 LGHNA, CDR2 YNFKEQ. V lost 0 bases, J lost 4 bases, and 8 bases lay in between. The CDR3 has 14 residues. CDR3 bases: TGTGCCAGCAGCCAAGAAGCTAGCGCAGATACGCAGTATTTT. Encoded protein: CASSQEASADTQYF.

This clone was observed once. The J gene is TRBJ1-2, the V gene TRBV4-3; 7 positions agree with TRBD1. V gave up 0 bases and J gave up 4 bases; unmatched junction bases: 5. In germline, CDR1 is LGHNA, CDR2 YSLEER. This CDR3 is 15 amino acids long. The CDR3 nucleotides read TGCGCCAGCAGCCAAGATTCGGGACAGTCCTATGGCTACACCTTC. Its protein is CASSQDSGQSYGYTF.

The V and J genes are TRBV4-1 and TRBJ1-1; 7 bases map to TRBD1. V gave up 3 bases and J gave up 1 base; unmatched junction bases: 11. Germline loops: CDR1 MGHRA, CDR2 YSYEKL. This CDR3 is 17 amino acids long. As DNA, the CDR3 is TGCGCCAGCAGCCAGCTTCCACTTGGACAGGCGAACACTGAAGCTTTCTTT. Its translation is CASSQLPLGQANTEAFF.

This clone appeared a few times. The rearrangement links TRBV30 to TRBJ1-1, with TRBD1 as a possible D gene (6 bases). From germline, CDR1 is GTSNPN and CDR2 SVGIG (reference sequence). The CDR3 is made up of 13 amino acids. The CDR3 here is CASGANLNTEAFF. The CDR3 DNA reads as TGTGCGTCAGGGGCTAATTTGAACACTGAAGCTTTCTTT.